This T cell receptor beta chain was sequenced for a study of T-cell reconstitution after alpha-beta-depleted transplantation in children. Points from the study as a whole: T-cell counts and diversity were attributed mostly to newly produced T cells one year after transplant. The origin of high day-60 TCRbeta diversity in some patients lay in surviving recipient T cells and thymic progenitors. By about two months after transplant, alpha-beta T cells reportedly arose from several hundred graft clones that had expanded.

Judged by abundance, this clonotype is medium-sized (0.01 to 0.1%). Antigen specificity is unknown. Unique molecular identifiers tagged the TCRbeta library. TCRdb reprocessed the PCR reads with MiXCR, giving one entry per CDR3 protein. The sample has approximately 32,000 distinct CDR3 sequences, about 6.7% seen once; the top ten hold 25% to 35%. This receptor was identified in a child younger than two who had a stem cell transplant for acute myeloid leukemia, so the T cells may come from the graft donor. The sequencing here drew on peripheral blood, taken 60 days after TCRalphabeta/CD19-depleted stem cell transplant.

The CDR3: CSVEEKGGGYGYTF. The CDR3 coding sequence is TGCAGCGTTGAAGAAAAAGGGGGCGGTTATGGCTACACCTTC. The V gene is TRBV29-1, the J gene TRBJ1-2; TRBD1 agrees at 7 bases. With V trimmed by 0 bases and J by 5 bases, 6 bases remained unmatched. Looked up from germline, CDR1 is SQVTM and CDR2 is ANQGSEA. The CDR3 is 14 residues long.